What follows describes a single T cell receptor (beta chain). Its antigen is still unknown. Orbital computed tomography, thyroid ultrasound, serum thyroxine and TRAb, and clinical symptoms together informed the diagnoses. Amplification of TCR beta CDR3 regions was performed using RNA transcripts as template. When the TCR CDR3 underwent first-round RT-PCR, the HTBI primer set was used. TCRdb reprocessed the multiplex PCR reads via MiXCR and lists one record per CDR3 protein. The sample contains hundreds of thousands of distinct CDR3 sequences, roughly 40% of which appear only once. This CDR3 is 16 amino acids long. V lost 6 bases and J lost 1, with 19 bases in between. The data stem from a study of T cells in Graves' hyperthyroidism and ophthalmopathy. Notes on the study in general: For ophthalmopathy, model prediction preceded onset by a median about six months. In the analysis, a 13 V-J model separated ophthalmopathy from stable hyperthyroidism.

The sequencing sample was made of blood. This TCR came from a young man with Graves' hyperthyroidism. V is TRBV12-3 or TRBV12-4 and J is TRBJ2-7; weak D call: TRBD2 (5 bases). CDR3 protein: CASSPLFRAASYEQYF. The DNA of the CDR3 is TGTGCCAGCAGCCCCCTGTTTAGAGCGGCGTCCTACGAGCAGTACTTC.